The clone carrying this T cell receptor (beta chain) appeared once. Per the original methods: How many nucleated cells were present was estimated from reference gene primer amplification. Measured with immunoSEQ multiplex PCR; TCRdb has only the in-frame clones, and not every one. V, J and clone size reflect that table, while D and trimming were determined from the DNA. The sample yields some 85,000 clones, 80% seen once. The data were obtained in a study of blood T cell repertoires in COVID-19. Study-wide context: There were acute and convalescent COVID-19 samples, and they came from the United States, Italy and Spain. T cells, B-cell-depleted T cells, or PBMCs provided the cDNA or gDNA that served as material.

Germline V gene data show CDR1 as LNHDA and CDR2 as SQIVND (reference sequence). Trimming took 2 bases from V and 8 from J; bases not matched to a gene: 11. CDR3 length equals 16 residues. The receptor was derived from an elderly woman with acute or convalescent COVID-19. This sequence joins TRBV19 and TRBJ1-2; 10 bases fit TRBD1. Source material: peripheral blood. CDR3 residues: CASSIPLGDRGGGYTF. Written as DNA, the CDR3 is TGTGCCAGTAGTATACCATTAGGGGACAGGGGTGGCGGCTACACCTTC.